Listed below are T cell receptor beta chains from one sample, sequenced in a study of cytomegalovirus exposure and HLA in healthy donors. Clones were sequenced by immunoSEQ multiplex PCR, and TCRdb holds only the in-frame ones, with some missing. The sample holds about 130,000 clones; approximately 75% are singletons and the top ten take almost 6%. The sample comprised PBMCs. The receptors come from a woman aged 40-49 years in good health and CMV-seropositive. Both conserved end residues are part of each CDR3. Each record gives: clone size, D gene, J gene, V gene, CDR3 protein, CDR3 DNA. D genes are given only for firm matches. Clone size is stated in some rows and not others, as once, few, many or a class when expanded.

size: once
D: -
J: TRBJ1-5
V: TRBV6-1
CDR3: CASSEGARVGNQPQHF
DNA: TGTGCCAGCAGTGAAGGTGCCAGGGTCGGCAATCAGCCCCAGCATTTT

size: -
D: -
J: TRBJ1-1
V: TRBV6-5
CDR3: CASKISGGRTEAFF
DNA: TGTGCCAGCAAGATTTCCGGGGGAAGGACTGAAGCTTTCTTT

size: -
D: -
J: TRBJ1-2
V: TRBV4-1
CDR3: CASSQGTAIRFGGYTF
DNA: TGCGCCAGCAGCCAAGGGACAGCGATTCGCTTTGGTGGCTACACCTTC

size: -
D: -
J: TRBJ1-6
V: TRBV18
CDR3: CASSPEPGGTYNSPLHF
DNA: TGTGCCAGCTCACCAGAACCCGGGGGGACCTATAATTCACCCCTCCACTTT

size: once
D: -
J: TRBJ1-5
V: TRBV19
CDR3: CASSIGASGAMLTSNQPQHF
DNA: TGTGCCAGTAGTATAGGGGCTTCGGGAGCTATGCTAACTAGCAATCAGCCCCAGCATTTT

size: -
D: TRBD2
J: TRBJ2-3
V: TRBV7-3
CDR3: CASSETSGGPRDTQYF
DNA: TGTGCCAGCAGCGAGACTAGCGGGGGGCCTAGGGATACGCAGTATTTT

size: -
D: TRBD2
J: TRBJ2-1
V: TRBV28
CDR3: CASSSGLAGYNEQFF
DNA: TGTGCCAGCAGTTCAGGACTAGCGGGCTACAATGAGCAGTTCTTC

size: -
D: -
J: TRBJ1-1
V: TRBV19
CDR3: CASSPGHLNTEAFF
DNA: TGTGCCAGTAGCCCGGGACACCTGAACACTGAAGCTTTCTTT

size: -
D: -
J: TRBJ1-1
V: TRBV7-2
CDR3: CASSLDRAKAFF
DNA: TGTGCCAGCAGCTTAGACAGGGCGAAAGCTTTCTTT

size: -
D: -
J: TRBJ2-5
V: TRBV25-1
CDR3: CASSDSLAGQETQYF
DNA: TGTGCCAGCAGTGATTCCCTAGCCGGTCAAGAGACCCAGTACTTC

size: -
D: TRBD2
J: TRBJ2-1
V: TRBV5-1
CDR3: CASSPGLAVTSSYNEQFF
DNA: TGCGCCAGCAGCCCAGGACTAGCGGTGACTAGTTCCTACAATGAGCAGTTCTTC

size: -
D: -
J: TRBJ2-7
V: TRBV7-6
CDR3: CASSPGNPYEQYF
DNA: TGTGCCAGCAGCCCAGGGAATCCCTACGAGCAGTACTTC

size: -
D: -
J: TRBJ2-1
V: TRBV10-1
CDR3: CASSGGPAGQYNEQFF
DNA: TGCGCCAGCAGTGGGGGCCCAGCGGGACAATACAATGAGCAGTTCTTC

size: -
D: TRBD2
J: TRBJ2-5
V: TRBV14
CDR3: CASSLTEPGGVLTQYF
DNA: TGTGCCAGCAGCCTTACCGAGCCGGGAGGGGTTTTGACCCAGTACTTC

size: -
D: TRBD2
J: TRBJ2-1
V: TRBV9
CDR3: CASRPVAGGNEQFF
DNA: TGTGCCAGCCGGCCGGTAGCGGGAGGAAATGAGCAGTTCTTC

size: -
D: TRBD1
J: TRBJ1-1
V: TRBV19
CDR3: CASSSAPDRAMNTEAFF
DNA: TGTGCCAGTAGTTCGGCTCCCGACAGGGCGATGAACACTGAAGCTTTCTTT

size: -
D: -
J: TRBJ1-2
V: TRBV30
CDR3: CAGPGYTF
DNA: TGTGCGGGCCCTGGCTACACCTTC

size: -
D: TRBD2
J: TRBJ2-7
V: TRBV4-1
CDR3: CASSHHGTSYDDYEQYF
DNA: TGCGCCAGCAGCCATCATGGGACTAGCTACGATGACTACGAGCAGTACTTC

size: -
D: TRBD1
J: TRBJ1-1
V: TRBV7-8
CDR3: CASSLTGLRNTEAFF
DNA: TGTGCCAGCAGCTTGACAGGGCTCAGGAACACTGAAGCTTTCTTT

size: -
D: -
J: TRBJ1-5
V: TRBV29-1
CDR3: CSFVGAGNQPQHF
DNA: TGCAGCTTCGTGGGGGCAGGGAATCAGCCCCAGCATTTT

size: -
D: -
J: TRBJ2-3
V: TRBV19
CDR3: CASRLRGTDTQYF
DNA: TGTGCCAGTAGGCTGAGGGGCACAGATACGCAGTATTTT

size: -
D: TRBD1
J: TRBJ2-3
V: TRBV29-1
CDR3: CSLWTGDATDTQYF
DNA: TGCAGCCTGTGGACAGGGGATGCCACAGATACGCAGTATTTT

size: -
D: TRBD2
J: TRBJ2-1
V: TRBV5-1
CDR3: CASSLGLAGDNEQFF
DNA: TGCGCCAGCAGCTTAGGACTAGCGGGAGACAATGAGCAGTTCTTC

size: -
D: TRBD2
J: TRBJ2-1
V: TRBV13
CDR3: CASSSHKTSGGPEQFF
DNA: TGTGCCAGCAGCTCCCACAAGACTAGCGGGGGGCCTGAGCAGTTCTTC

size: -
D: TRBD1
J: TRBJ2-2
V: TRBV15
CDR3: CATSRETGGTGELFF
DNA: TGTGCCACCAGCAGAGAGACAGGGGGAACCGGGGAGCTGTTTTTT

size: -
D: -
J: TRBJ2-1
V: TRBV15
CDR3: CATSRAGDNEQFF
DNA: TGTGCCACCAGCAGAGCGGGGGACAATGAGCAGTTCTTC

size: -
D: -
J: TRBJ1-1
V: TRBV27
CDR3: CASGSGGRYCEAFF
DNA: TGTGCCAGCGGGTCCGGGGGGCGTTACTGTGAAGCTTTCTTT

size: -
D: TRBD1
J: TRBJ1-4
V: TRBV19
CDR3: CASTLGQFNEKLFF
DNA: TGTGCCAGTACCTTGGGACAGTTTAATGAAAAACTGTTTTTT

size: -
D: TRBD2
J: TRBJ2-3
V: TRBV5-1
CDR3: CASKITGSGSKGSDTQYF
DNA: TGCGCCAGCAAAATCACGGGTAGCGGGTCTAAAGGGTCAGATACGCAGTATTTT

size: -
D: -
J: TRBJ1-1
V: TRBV29-1
CDR3: CSASRQGTEAFF
DNA: TGCAGCGCATCACGGCAGGGCACTGAAGCTTTCTTT

size: -
D: -
J: TRBJ1-4
V: TRBV30
CDR3: CAWSDGQISTNEKLFF
DNA: TGTGCCTGGAGTGACGGACAGATTTCAACTAATGAAAAACTGTTTTTT

size: -
D: -
J: TRBJ2-6
V: TRBV5-1
CDR3: CASSWKDGMPSGANVLTF
DNA: TGCGCCAGCAGCTGGAAAGACGGGATGCCTTCTGGGGCCAACGTCCTGACTTTC

size: -
D: TRBD2
J: TRBJ2-3
V: TRBV6-5
CDR3: CASSYQRDTDTQYF
DNA: TGTGCCAGCAGTTACCAGCGGGACACAGATACGCAGTATTTT

size: -
D: TRBD1
J: TRBJ1-2
V: TRBV9
CDR3: CASSVGGGQGALDGYTF
DNA: TGTGCCAGCAGCGTAGGAGGAGGACAGGGGGCGTTAGATGGCTACACCTTC

size: once
D: TRBD2
J: TRBJ2-1
V: TRBV4-3
CDR3: CASSQGGGTSGRKRDEQFF
DNA: TGCGCCAGCAGCCAAGGCGGCGGGACTAGCGGGAGGAAAAGGGATGAGCAGTTCTTC

size: -
D: TRBD1
J: TRBJ1-6
V: TRBV6-1
CDR3: CASSERRDRANSPLHF
DNA: TGTGCCAGCAGTGAAAGGAGGGACAGGGCTAATTCACCCCTCCACTTT

size: -
D: -
J: TRBJ2-5
V: TRBV7-2
CDR3: CASSFQGNQETQYF
DNA: TGTGCCAGCAGCTTTCAGGGGAATCAAGAGACCCAGTACTTC

size: -
D: -
J: TRBJ2-3
V: TRBV19
CDR3: CASQGFSTDSTQYF
DNA: TGTGCCAGTCAAGGTTTTTCCACAGATAGTACGCAGTATTTT

size: -
D: -
J: TRBJ1-3
V: TRBV9
CDR3: CASSFGGGLTGNTIYF
DNA: TGTGCCAGCAGCTTCGGCGGGGGGCTGACTGGAAACACCATATATTTT

size: -
D: TRBD1
J: TRBJ2-1
V: TRBV5-1
CDR3: CASSLGQGPNEQFF
DNA: TGCGCCAGCAGCTTAGGACAGGGTCCCAATGAGCAGTTCTTC

size: few
D: TRBD1
J: TRBJ1-2
V: TRBV27
CDR3: CASRGQANRGYTF
DNA: TGTGCCAGCAGGGGACAGGCAAATCGTGGCTACACCTTC

size: -
D: -
J: TRBJ2-1
V: TRBV5-1
CDR3: CASSLNVGDNEQFF
DNA: TGCGCCAGCAGCTTGAATGTCGGGGACAATGAGCAGTTCTTC

size: -
D: TRBD1
J: TRBJ1-3
V: TRBV27
CDR3: CASSSPRTGSGNTIYF
DNA: TGTGCCAGCAGTTCACCGAGGACAGGGAGTGGAAACACCATATATTTT

size: -
D: -
J: TRBJ2-1
V: TRBV27
CDR3: CASSPHGGPARNEQFF
DNA: TGTGCCAGCAGCCCCCACGGAGGTCCGGCACGCAATGAGCAGTTCTTC

size: -
D: TRBD2
J: TRBJ2-3
V: TRBV7-8
CDR3: CASSPHTSGITDTQYF
DNA: TGTGCCAGCAGCCCGCATACTAGCGGGATCACAGATACGCAGTATTTT

size: -
D: -
J: TRBJ1-3
V: TRBV5-1
CDR3: CASSLAPEGSGNTIYF
DNA: TGCGCCAGCAGCTTAGCCCCCGAGGGTAGTGGAAACACCATATATTTT

size: -
D: -
J: TRBJ1-1
V: TRBV5-1
CDR3: CASSFNSGSTEAFF
DNA: TGCGCCAGCAGCTTCAATTCAGGGTCCACTGAAGCTTTCTTT

size: once
D: -
J: TRBJ2-1
V: TRBV5-1
CDR3: CASSLEPGEVYEQFF
DNA: TGCGCCAGCAGCTTAGAGCCCGGGGAGGTTTATGAGCAGTTCTTC

size: -
D: -
J: TRBJ1-3
V: TRBV28
CDR3: CASSSNAGNTIYF
DNA: TGTGCCAGCAGTTCTAATGCTGGAAACACCATATATTTT

size: -
D: -
J: TRBJ1-1
V: TRBV28
CDR3: CASSFMNTEAFF
DNA: TGTGCCAGCAGTTTTATGAACACTGAAGCTTTCTTT

size: -
D: -
J: TRBJ2-2
V: TRBV27
CDR3: CASSLSRVGPGELFF
DNA: TGTGCCAGCAGTTTGAGCAGGGTGGGGCCCGGGGAGCTGTTTTTT

size: -
D: -
J: TRBJ1-2
V: TRBV13
CDR3: CASSSSAQYAGKSPNGYTF
DNA: TGTGCCAGCAGCTCCTCGGCCCAGTACGCAGGAAAAAGTCCGAATGGCTACACCTTC

size: few
D: -
J: TRBJ1-2
V: TRBV28
CDR3: CASTIAGAYGYTF
DNA: TGTGCCAGCACCATAGCAGGGGCCTATGGCTACACCTTC

size: -
D: TRBD2
J: TRBJ2-7
V: TRBV2
CDR3: CASSGERGPSYEQYF
DNA: TGTGCCAGCAGTGGGGAGCGGGGGCCCTCCTACGAGCAGTACTTC

size: -
D: TRBD2
J: TRBJ2-3
V: TRBV5-6
CDR3: CASSLELAGVTDTQYF
DNA: TGTGCCAGCAGCTTGGAACTAGCGGGGGTCACAGATACGCAGTATTTT

size: -
D: TRBD1
J: TRBJ2-1
V: TRBV27
CDR3: CASSWGTDRRYNEQFF
DNA: TGTGCCAGCAGCTGGGGGACAGATCGGAGATACAATGAGCAGTTCTTC

size: -
D: TRBD1
J: TRBJ2-3
V: TRBV6-1
CDR3: CASSALDRGADTQYF
DNA: TGTGCCAGCAGTGCCTTGGACAGGGGCGCAGATACGCAGTATTTT

size: few
D: -
J: TRBJ1-1
V: TRBV6-6
CDR3: CASIRPGGTEAFF
DNA: TGTGCCAGCATTAGACCGGGGGGCACTGAAGCTTTCTTT

size: -
D: TRBD1
J: TRBJ1-2
V: TRBV7-2
CDR3: CASSPPDRAYGYTF
DNA: TGTGCCAGCAGCCCCCCGGACAGGGCCTATGGCTACACCTTC

size: -
D: TRBD2
J: TRBJ2-7
V: TRBV6-5
CDR3: CAASQGTMGGEYF
DNA: TGTGCCGCGTCGCAGGGAACTATGGGGGGGGAGTACTTC